These T cell receptor beta chains were read from a single sample in a study of early T cells in non-severe SARS-CoV-2 infection. Via MiXCR, TCRdb re-called the 5' RACE reads, giving one row per CDR3 protein. The sample consists of tens of thousands of distinct CDR3 sequences, 4% to 4.5% of them appearing once. Sequenced input: whole blood. The receptors were gathered from an adult who was a healthcare worker with PCR-confirmed SARS-CoV-2 infection or an uninfected control (not recorded which). The CDR3 runs from the conserved cysteine through the conserved F or W. The order of the fields is CDR3 DNA, CDR3 protein, D gene, J gene, clone size, V gene. D genes are given only for firm matches. Only some rows state a clone size, as once, few, many or a class for expanded clones.

TGTGCCAGCAGCCAAGGGCTAGCGGGAGGCACAGATACGCAGTATTTT | CASSQGLAGGTDTQYF | TRBD2 | TRBJ2-3 | few | TRBV14
TGTGCCACCAGTGATTTGGGGGTTCTCGGGGAGACCCAGTACTTC | CATSDLGVLGETQYF | NA | TRBJ2-5 | few | TRBV24-1
TGTGCCAGCAGCTGGCCCGGACTAGCGCTCCAAGAGACCCAGTACTTC | CASSWPGLALQETQYF | TRBD2 | TRBJ2-5 | few | TRBV6-6
TGTGCCAGCAGCTTTTCGAATACGCAGTATTTT | CASSFSNTQYF | NA | TRBJ2-3 | many | TRBV11-1
TGTGCCAGCAGCCCATCTCGGTGGGGATCCGATGAAGAGACCCAGTACTTC | CASSPSRWGSDEETQYF | NA | TRBJ2-5 | many | TRBV7-2
TGTGCCAGCAGCTTTGAAAGGGTGCAGTCCGAAAGGTACGAGCAGTACTTC | CASSFERVQSERYEQYF | NA | TRBJ2-7 | many | TRBV11-2
TGTGCCAGCAGCCCTCCAGGACAGGGATTCGAGACCCAGTACTTC | CASSPPGQGFETQYF | TRBD1 | TRBJ2-5 | many | TRBV11-2
TGTGCCAGCAGCTTGCCCGGCGCCAACGGGGAGACCCAGTACTTC | CASSLPGANGETQYF | NA | TRBJ2-5 | few | TRBV3-1
TGTGCCAGCAGCTCGTACAGGTTTCTACGCAATCAGCCCCAGCATTTT | CASSSYRFLRNQPQHF | NA | TRBJ1-5 | many | TRBV7-8
TGCAGTGCTAGAGATCTCTTGACTAGCGGGGCAAACAATGAGCAGTTCTTC | CSARDLLTSGANNEQFF | TRBD2 | TRBJ2-1 | many | TRBV20-1
TGTGCCAGCAGCTTGGATCCCGGGAGACAAGAGACCCAGTACTTC | CASSLDPGRQETQYF | NA | TRBJ2-5 | many | TRBV7-9
TGTGCCGCCTGCAAGGGATCTTGGGGCTACACCTTC | CAACKGSWGYTF | NA | TRBJ1-2 | NA | TRBV28
TGTGCCAGCAGCCCTAGACCTGGGGAGCAGTTCTTC | CASSPRPGEQFF | NA | TRBJ2-1 | many | TRBV12-3/TRBV12-4
TGTGCCAGCAGCGCGGACATCTGGGATACGCAGTATTTT | CASSADIWDTQYF | NA | TRBJ2-3 | many | TRBV9
TGTGCCAGCTCACCGACGGCGAGCTCCTATAATTCACCCCTCCACTTT | CASSPTASSYNSPLHF | NA | TRBJ1-6 | many | TRBV18
TGTGCCAGCAGGAACGGACCGACCGGGCTGAGCAATCAGCCCCAGCATTTT | CASRNGPTGLSNQPQHF | NA | TRBJ1-5 | many | TRBV6-6
TGCGCCAGCAGCCTGGGGACTAGCGGCTCCTACGAGCAGTACTTC | CASSLGTSGSYEQYF | TRBD2 | TRBJ2-7 | many | TRBV4-1
TGTGCCAGCAGTTACACCTCCGGTATACTACAAGAGACCCAGTACTTC | CASSYTSGILQETQYF | NA | TRBJ2-5 | many | TRBV6-5
TGTGCCAGCAGCCGAAACCAGGGGCCTGAAGCTTTCTTT | CASSRNQGPEAFF | NA | TRBJ1-1 | many | TRBV7-2
TGTGCCAGCAGCCTTACTAGCGGGGCACGGGATGAGCAGTTCTTC | CASSLTSGARDEQFF | TRBD2 | TRBJ2-1 | many | TRBV11-2
TGCGCCAGCAGCTTGGAGGCCAGGGGGAACACTGAAGCTTTCTTT | CASSLEARGNTEAFF | NA | TRBJ1-1 | many | TRBV5-1
TGTGCCAGCAGCCCGGCCCAAGCTAGCGGGAGGGCAGGTGAGCAGTTCTTC | CASSPAQASGRAGEQFF | TRBD2 | TRBJ2-1 | many | TRBV6-5
TGTGCCAGCAGTCAGGGGGCTCTGAGCTCCTACAATGAGCAGTTCTTC | CASSQGALSSYNEQFF | TRBD1 | TRBJ2-1 | many | TRBV5-5
TGTGCCTGGAGCTTCACTTCCTACGAGCAGTACTTC | CAWSFTSYEQYF | NA | TRBJ2-7 | many | TRBV30
TGTGCCAGCAGCTCCCCGGTGGACAGAGTATACGAGCAGTACTTC | CASSSPVDRVYEQYF | NA | TRBJ2-7 | many | TRBV7-2
TGTGCCAGCAGCGACGGGACAGGGGTCGACGAGCAGTACTTC | CASSDGTGVDEQYF | TRBD1 | TRBJ2-7 | many | TRBV9
TGTGCCAGCAGCTCCTCAGGATTTTGGTCCTACGAGCAGTACTTC | CASSSSGFWSYEQYF | NA | TRBJ2-7 | many | TRBV7-6
TGTGCCTGGAGTACAAAGGAAGGGCAGAAAGACCCCTACGAGCAGTACTTC | CAWSTKEGQKDPYEQYF | NA | TRBJ2-7 | many | TRBV30
TGTGCCAGCAGCTTCGACGGACAGCGCCACAATGAGCAGTTCTTC | CASSFDGQRHNEQFF | NA | TRBJ2-1 | few | TRBV7-8
TGCAGCGCGGGAGTGGGCACAGATACGCAGTATTTT | CSAGVGTDTQYF | NA | TRBJ2-3 | NA | TRBV29-1
TGTGCCAGCAGTTATCAAGCGATGAACACTGAAGCTTTCTTT | CASSYQAMNTEAFF | NA | TRBJ1-1 | many | TRBV6-5
TGCAGTGCTCACTCCCCCGCCAGGAGGATCTACGAGCAGTACTTC | CSAHSPARRIYEQYF | NA | TRBJ2-7 | NA | TRBV20-1
TGCAGTGCTAGGACCCCGGGCCTCCGCTCTGGGGCCAACGTCCTGACTTTC | CSARTPGLRSGANVLTF | NA | TRBJ2-6 | many | TRBV20-1
TGTGCCTGGAGTGTTGTTCACAATGAGCAGTTCTTC | CAWSVVHNEQFF | NA | TRBJ2-1 | NA | TRBV30
TGCGCCAGCAGCTCGAGCGGGACAGATACGCAGTATTTT | CASSSSGTDTQYF | NA | TRBJ2-3 | NA | TRBV5-1
TGTGCCAGCAGCTTGGATGAAAAACTGTTTTTT | CASSLDEKLFF | NA | TRBJ1-4 | many | TRBV5-6
TGTGCCAGCAGCACGGGACAGGGGCAAGAGACCCAGTACTTC | CASSTGQGQETQYF | TRBD1 | TRBJ2-5 | many | TRBV7-6
TGTGCCAGCAGTTCTAGTCAAAAACCCTACGAGCAGTACTTC | CASSSSQKPYEQYF | NA | TRBJ2-7 | many | TRBV7-9
TGCGCCAGCAGCTGGACGACAGATTCTTCACCCCTCCACTTT | CASSWTTDSSPLHF | NA | TRBJ1-6 | many | TRBV5-1
TGTGCCAGCAGCGTAAAGGTCGCCGGGGAGCTGTTTTTT | CASSVKVAGELFF | NA | TRBJ2-2 | many | TRBV9
TGTGCCAGCAGTTCAAGGGCTTCCAATCAGCCCCAGCATTTT | CASSSRASNQPQHF | NA | TRBJ1-5 | many | TRBV12-3/TRBV12-4
TGCAGTGCTAGCGCCAGGAGAAGGGATTCTGGCTACACCTTC | CSASARRRDSGYTF | NA | TRBJ1-2 | many | TRBV20-1
TGTGCCAGTAGTACCCGGCCTACCGGGGAGCTGTTTTTT | CASSTRPTGELFF | NA | TRBJ2-2 | many | TRBV19
TGTGCCAGCAGCGCAGACGGACAGAATTCACCCCTCCATTTT | CASSADGQNSPLHF | NA | TRBJ1-6 | NA | TRBV7-6
TGTGCCAGCAGCGCGTCTTGGACAGGGGACACCGGGGAGCTGTTTTTT | CASSASWTGDTGELFF | TRBD1 | TRBJ2-2 | NA | TRBV9
TGTGCCACGGGCCGGGGGGCTCCTGCACATGAGCAGTTCTTC | CATGRGAPAHEQFF | NA | TRBJ2-1 | many | TRBV12-3/TRBV12-4